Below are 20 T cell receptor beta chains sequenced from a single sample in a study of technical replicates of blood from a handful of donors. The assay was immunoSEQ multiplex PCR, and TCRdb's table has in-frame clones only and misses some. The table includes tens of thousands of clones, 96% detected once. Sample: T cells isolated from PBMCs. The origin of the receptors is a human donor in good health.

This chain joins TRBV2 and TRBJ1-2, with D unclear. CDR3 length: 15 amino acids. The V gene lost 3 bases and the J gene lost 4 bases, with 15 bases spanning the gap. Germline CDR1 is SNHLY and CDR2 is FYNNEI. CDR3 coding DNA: TGTGCCAGCAGTGATAAACAGATCCCTTTCTATGGCTACACCTTC. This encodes CASSDKQIPFYGYTF.

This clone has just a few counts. CDR3 in amino acids: CASSLTEGATEAFF. CDR3 nucleotides: TGCGCCAGCAGCTTGACAGAGGGGGCCACTGAAGCTTTCTTT. This chain connects TRBV5-1 to TRBJ1-1, with 7 bases identical to TRBD1. This CDR3 is built from 14 residues. Germline trimming cut 1 base from V and 4 bases from J; bases unmatched to any gene: 4. Germline V gene sequence: CDR1 SGHRS, CDR2 YFSETQ.

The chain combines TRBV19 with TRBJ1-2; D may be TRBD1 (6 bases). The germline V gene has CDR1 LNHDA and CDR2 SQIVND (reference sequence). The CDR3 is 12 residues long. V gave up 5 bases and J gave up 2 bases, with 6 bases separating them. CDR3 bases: TGTGCCAGTAGTGACAGGAACTATGGCTACACCTTC. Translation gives CASSDRNYGYTF.

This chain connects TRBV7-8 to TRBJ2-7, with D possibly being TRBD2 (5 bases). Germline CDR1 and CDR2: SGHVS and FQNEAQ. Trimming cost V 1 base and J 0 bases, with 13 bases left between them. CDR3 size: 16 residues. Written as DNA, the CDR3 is TGTGCCAGCAGCTTAGGTACTAGGTTAAGCTCCTACGAGCAGTACTTC. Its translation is CASSLGTRLSSYEQYF.

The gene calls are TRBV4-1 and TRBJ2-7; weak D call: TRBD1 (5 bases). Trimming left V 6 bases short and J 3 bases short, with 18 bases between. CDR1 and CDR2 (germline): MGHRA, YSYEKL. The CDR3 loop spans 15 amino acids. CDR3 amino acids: CASSRGPDTNYEQYF. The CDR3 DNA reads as TGCGCCAGCAGTAGAGGACCGGACACAAACTACGAGCAGTACTTC.

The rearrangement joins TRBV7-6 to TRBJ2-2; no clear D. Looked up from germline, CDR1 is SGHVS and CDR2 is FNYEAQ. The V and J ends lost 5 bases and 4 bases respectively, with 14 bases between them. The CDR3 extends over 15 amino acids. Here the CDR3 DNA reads TGTGCCAGCAGCGCTCAGGAAGTTAGCACCGGGGAGCTGTTTTTT. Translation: CASSAQEVSTGELFF.

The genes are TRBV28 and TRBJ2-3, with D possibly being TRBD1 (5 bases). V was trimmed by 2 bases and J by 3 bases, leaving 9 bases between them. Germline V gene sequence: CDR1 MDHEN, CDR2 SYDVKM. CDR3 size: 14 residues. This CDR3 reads CASSLVGVTDTQYF. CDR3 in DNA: TGTGCCAGCAGTTTAGTAGGGGTGACAGATACGCAGTATTTT.

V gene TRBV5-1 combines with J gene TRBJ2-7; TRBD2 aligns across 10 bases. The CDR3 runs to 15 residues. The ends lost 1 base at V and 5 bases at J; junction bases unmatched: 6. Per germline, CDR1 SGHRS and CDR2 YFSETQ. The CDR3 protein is CASSLSLAGVDEQYF. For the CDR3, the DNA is TGCGCCAGCAGCTTGAGCCTAGCGGGAGTAGACGAGCAGTACTTC. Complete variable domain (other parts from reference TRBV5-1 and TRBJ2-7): KAGVTQTPRYLIKTRGQQVTLSCSPISGHRSVSWYQQTPGQGLQFLFEYFSETQRNKGNFPGRFSGRQFSNSRSEMNVSTLELGDSALYLCASSLSLAGVDEQYFGPGTRLTVT.

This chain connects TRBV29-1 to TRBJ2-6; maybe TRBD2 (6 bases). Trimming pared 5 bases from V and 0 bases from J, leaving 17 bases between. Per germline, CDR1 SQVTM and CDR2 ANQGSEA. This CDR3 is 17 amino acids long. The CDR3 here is CSVLGTLLPSGANVLTF. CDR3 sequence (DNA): TGCAGCGTTCTAGGGACTCTGTTACCCTCTGGGGCCAACGTCCTGACTTTC. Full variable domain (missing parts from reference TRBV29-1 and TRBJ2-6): SAVISQKPSRDICQRGTSLTIQCQVDSQVTMMFWYRQQPGQSLTLIATANQGSEATYESGFVIDKFPISRPNLTFSTLTVSNMSPEDSSIYLCSVLGTLLPSGANVLTFGAGSRLTVL.

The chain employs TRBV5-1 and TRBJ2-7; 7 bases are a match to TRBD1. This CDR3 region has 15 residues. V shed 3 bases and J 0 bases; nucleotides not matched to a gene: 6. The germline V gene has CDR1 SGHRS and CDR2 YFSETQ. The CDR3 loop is CASSSQGSSSYEQYF. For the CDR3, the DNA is TGCGCCAGCAGCTCACAGGGGTCCAGCTCCTACGAGCAGTACTTC.

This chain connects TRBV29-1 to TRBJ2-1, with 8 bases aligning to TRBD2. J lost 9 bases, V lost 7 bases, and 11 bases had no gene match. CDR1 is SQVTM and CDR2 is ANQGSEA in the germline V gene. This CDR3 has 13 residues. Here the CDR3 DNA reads TGCAGCGCCGAACCCGGGACTAGAGGTGAGCAGTTCTTC. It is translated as CSAEPGTRGEQFF.

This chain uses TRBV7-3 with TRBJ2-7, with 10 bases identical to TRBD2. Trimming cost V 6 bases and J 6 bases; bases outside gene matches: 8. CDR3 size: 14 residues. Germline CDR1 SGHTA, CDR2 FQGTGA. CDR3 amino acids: CASSKAGGPFEQYF. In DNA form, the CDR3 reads TGTGCCAGCAGTAAAGCGGGAGGGCCGTTCGAGCAGTACTTC. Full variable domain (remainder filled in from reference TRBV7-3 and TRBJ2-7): GAGVSQTPSNKVTEKGKYVELRCDPISGHTALYWYRQSLGQGPEFLIYFQGTGAADDSGLPNDRFFAVRPEGSVSTLKIQRTERGDSAVYLCASSKAGGPFEQYFGPGTRLTVT.

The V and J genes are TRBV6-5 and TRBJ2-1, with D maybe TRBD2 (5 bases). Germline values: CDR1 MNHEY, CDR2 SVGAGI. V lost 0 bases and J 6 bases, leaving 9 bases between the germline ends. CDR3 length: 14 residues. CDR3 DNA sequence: TGTGCCAGCAGTTACTCGATAGCGAGCAATGAGCAGTTCTTC. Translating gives CASSYSIASNEQFF.

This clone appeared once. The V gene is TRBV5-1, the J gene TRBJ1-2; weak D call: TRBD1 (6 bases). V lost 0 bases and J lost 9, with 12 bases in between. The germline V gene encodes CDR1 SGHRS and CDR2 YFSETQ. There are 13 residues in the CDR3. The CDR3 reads CASSLGDKYSYTF. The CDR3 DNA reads TGCGCCAGCAGCTTGGGGGACAAGTATAGCTACACCTTC.

The CDR3 nucleotides read TGTGCCAGCAGCTGGACTAGCGGTAATGAGCAGTTCTTC. Translating gives CASSWTSGNEQFF. V is TRBV27 and J is TRBJ2-1; 10 positions agree with TRBD2. The germline V gene encodes CDR1 MNHEY and CDR2 SMNVEV (reference sequence). The CDR3 sequence is 13 residues long. V was clipped by 6 bases and J by 7 bases; unmatched bases: 3.

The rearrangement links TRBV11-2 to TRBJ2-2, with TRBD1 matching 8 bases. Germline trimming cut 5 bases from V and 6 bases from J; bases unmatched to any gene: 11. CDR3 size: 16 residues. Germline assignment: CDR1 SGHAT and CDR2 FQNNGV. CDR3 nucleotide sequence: TGTGCCAGCAGCCTAAGGACAGGGAGGTTCGCCGGGGAGCTGTTTTTT. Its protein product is CASSLRTGRFAGELFF.

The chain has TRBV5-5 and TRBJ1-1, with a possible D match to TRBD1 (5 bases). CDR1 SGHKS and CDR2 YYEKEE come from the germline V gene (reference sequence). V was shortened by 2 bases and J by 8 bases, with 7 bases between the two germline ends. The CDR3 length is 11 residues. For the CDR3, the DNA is TGTGCCAGCAGCTTTCGACAGGAAGCTTTCTTT. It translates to CASSFRQEAFF.

The chain's CDR3 is CAIRSTGGGTEAFF. CDR3 coding DNA: TGTGCCATCAGGTCGACAGGCGGGGGCACTGAAGCTTTCTTT. The J gene is TRBJ1-1, the V gene TRBV10-3; possible D gene TRBD1, 6 bases. Between the trimmed V and J ends, which lost 6 bases and 4 bases, there was a span of 15 bases. Germline values: CDR1 ENHRY, CDR2 SYGVKD. There are 14 residues in the CDR3.

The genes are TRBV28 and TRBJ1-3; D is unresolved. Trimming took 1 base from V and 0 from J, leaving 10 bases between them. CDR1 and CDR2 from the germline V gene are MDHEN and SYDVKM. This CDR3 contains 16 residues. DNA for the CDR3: TGTGCCAGCAGTTTATATAAAAGCCACTCTGGAAACACCATATATTTT. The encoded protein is CASSLYKSHSGNTIYF.

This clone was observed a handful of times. For the CDR3, the DNA is TGTGCCAGCAGCTTGGGCGGGACAGGGCTTTTACGCCAAGATGGCTACACCTTC. It yields the protein CASSLGGTGLLRQDGYTF. The gene calls are TRBV5-4 and TRBJ1-2, with TRBD1 matching 9 bases. The CDR3 has 18 residues. Germline V gene sequence: CDR1 SGHNT, CDR2 YYREEE (reference sequence). The J segment lost 6 bases and the V segment lost 0 bases, leaving 15 bases of the junction unmatched.